The 30 T cell receptor beta chains reported below all come from one sample, sequenced in a study of blood T cell repertoires in COVID-19. Sequencing used immunoSEQ multiplex PCR; TCRdb keeps in-frame clones, though not all of them. The sample shows roughly 160,000 clones, over 70% of them seen only once. Sample: PBMCs or T cells enriched from blood (not recorded which). The receptor source for this set is a woman aged 35 to 49 with acute COVID-19.

The chain recombines TRBV19 with TRBJ1-3; no firm D call. V was shortened by 3 bases and J by 0 bases, with 9 bases between the two germline ends. CDR3 size: 15 residues. From germline, CDR1 is LNHDA and CDR2 SQIVND (reference sequence). CDR3 residues: CASSIGRSSGNTIYF. The CDR3 coding sequence is TGTGCCAGTAGTATTGGCAGAAGCTCTGGAAACACCATATATTTT.

V gene TRBV7-9 combines with J gene TRBJ1-2; 10 bases align to TRBD1. The germline CDR1 and CDR2 sequences are SEHNR and FQNEAQ (reference sequence). After removal of 4 bases from V and 5 bases from J, the junction contained 7 bases not matched to a gene. This CDR3 region has 15 residues. The chain's CDR3 is CASSYGQGGRYGYTF. CDR3 bases: TGTGCCAGCAGCTACGGACAGGGGGGAAGGTATGGCTACACCTTC.

The chain carries TRBV5-5 and TRBJ2-2, with 10 bases that match TRBD2. The V segment lost 5 bases and the J segment 1 base; nucleotides outside the gene matches: 11. This CDR3 contains 18 residues. Per the germline V gene, CDR1 is SGHKS and CDR2 is YYEKEE (reference sequence). The CDR3 loop is CASREGASGGLNTGELFF. Written as DNA, the CDR3 is TGTGCCAGCAGAGAGGGGGCTAGCGGGGGACTGAACACCGGGGAGCTGTTTTTT. The full variable domain, completed using reference TRBV5-5 and TRBJ2-2, is DAGVTQSPTHLIKTRGQQVTLRCSPISGHKSVSWYQQVLGQGPQFIFQYYEKEERGRGNFPDRFSARQFPNYSSELNVNALLLGDSALYLCASREGASGGLNTGELFFGEGSRLTVL.

CDR3 DNA sequence: TGCGCCAGCAGCTTGAACTCCGGGGCAGATACGCAGTATTTT. Translation: CASSLNSGADTQYF. The chain recombines TRBV5-1 with TRBJ2-3, with D perhaps TRBD2 (5 bases). Trimming shortened V by 1 base and J by 4 bases, and 10 bases separated the two germline ends. Germline V lookup: CDR1 SGHRS, CDR2 YFSETQ. This CDR3 is built from 14 residues.

V gene TRBV7-9 combines with J gene TRBJ2-3; no clear D. The germline V gene encodes CDR1 SEHNR and CDR2 FQNEAQ (reference sequence). The CDR3 runs to 13 residues. V was trimmed by 6 bases and J by 5 bases, leaving 12 bases between them. The CDR3 loop reads CASRLGLGDTQYF. The DNA of the CDR3 is TGTGCCAGCAGGCTAGGTCTGGGAGATACGCAGTATTTT.

J is TRBJ1-4 and V is TRBV27, with TRBD1 as a possible D gene (6 bases). The CDR3 extends over 15 amino acids. In germline, CDR1 is MNHEY, CDR2 SMNVEV (reference sequence). Trimming took off 5 bases at V and 7 bases at J, with 17 bases between the two ends. In DNA form, the CDR3 reads TGTGCCAGCAGTCCTCGACAGGACTTGAGTGAAAAACTGTTTTTT. This codes for CASSPRQDLSEKLFF.

The J gene is TRBJ2-2, the V gene TRBV10-1, with 7 nucleotides matching TRBD1. The CDR3 runs 16 residues. V lost 5 bases and J lost 2; bases outside the gene matches: 8. CDR1 is WNHNN and CDR2 is SYGVQD in the germline V gene (reference sequence). The CDR3 loop is CASSLTGTDNTGELFF. CDR3 DNA: TGCGCCAGCAGTTTAACCGGGACAGATAACACCGGGGAGCTGTTTTTT.

This chain uses TRBV10-3 with TRBJ2-1; 9 bases agree with TRBD2. CDR1 ENHRY and CDR2 SYGVKD come from the germline V gene. The CDR3 covers 19 residues. J was trimmed by 7 bases and V by 6 bases; bases with no gene match: 22. CDR3: CAISPRGTRGSGSENEQFF. Here the CDR3 DNA reads TGTGCCATCAGCCCTAGAGGGACTCGGGGTAGCGGGAGTGAGAATGAGCAGTTCTTC.

This chain connects TRBV24-1 to TRBJ2-1; D gene unclear. V shed 4 bases and J shed 7 bases, with 10 bases lying between them. The CDR3 loop spans 13 amino acids. The germline V gene has CDR1 KGHDR and CDR2 SFDVKD. CDR3 sequence: CATSDLVQNEQFF. Here the CDR3 DNA reads TGTGCCACCAGTGACCTCGTCCAGAATGAGCAGTTCTTC.

This clone was seen just once. The chain uses TRBV9 and TRBJ2-3, with 11 bases identical to TRBD2. This CDR3 comprises 16 residues. The trim removed 1 base at V and 4 bases at J, leaving 5 bases unmatched. Germline V gives CDR1 SGDLS, CDR2 YYNGEE. CDR3 protein: CASSVYSGRAPDTQYF. The CDR3 coding sequence is TGTGCCAGCAGCGTATATAGCGGGAGGGCCCCAGATACGCAGTATTTT.

V and J are TRBV29-1 and TRBJ2-3, with 13 bases fitting TRBD2. With 7 bases clipped from V and 8 bases from J, the junction kept 9 bases outside the gene matches. This CDR3 has 14 residues. Germline V CDR1 and CDR2: SQVTM, ANQGSEA. The CDR3 protein is CSGGTSGAILTQYF. DNA of the CDR3: TGCAGCGGGGGGACTAGCGGGGCCATTCTTACGCAGTATTTT.

The V gene is TRBV30, the J gene TRBJ1-3; D call uncertain. CDR1 is GTSNPN, CDR2 SVGIG, per germline (reference sequence). The germline V and J ends were trimmed by 2 bases and 0 bases, with 5 bases remaining between them. This CDR3 spans 13 amino acids. CDR3 sequence: CAWSSNSGNTIYF. In DNA, the CDR3 is TGTGCCTGGAGTTCTAACTCTGGAAACACCATATATTTT.

This clone was found many times. The V gene is TRBV6-1, the J gene TRBJ2-1; TRBD2 agrees at 9 bases. Germline CDR1 reads MNHNS; CDR2 reads SASEGT. CDR3 length: 15 amino acids. The ends lost 3 bases at V and 2 bases at J; junction bases unmatched: 2. CDR3 loop: CASSERLAAYNEQFF. CDR3 DNA: TGTGCCAGCAGTGAGCGACTAGCGGCCTACAATGAGCAGTTCTTC.

Many counts were recorded for this clone. This rearrangement joins TRBV25-1 to TRBJ2-1; maybe TRBD2 (5 bases). V was cut by 7 bases and J by 8 bases, with 15 bases left in between. CDR1 and CDR2 (germline): MGHDK, SYGVNS. This CDR3 spans 13 amino acids. CDR3 DNA: TGTGCCAGCACCCGACGGGGTTCGCATGAGCAGTTCTTC. This translates into CASTRRGSHEQFF. Filled out from reference TRBV25-1 and TRBJ2-1, the complete variable domain reads EADIYQTPRYLVIGTGKKITLECSQTMGHDKMYWYQQDPGMELHLIHYSYGVNSTEKGDLSSESTVSRIRTEHFPLTLESARPSHTSQYLCASTRRGSHEQFFGPGTRLTVL.

This chain connects TRBV25-1 to TRBJ2-3; unclear D gene. Germline V lookup: CDR1 MGHDK, CDR2 SYGVNS. This CDR3 comprises 16 residues. With 4 bases removed from V and 4 bases from J, the gap between germline ends came to 18 bases. CDR3 residues: CASSGYRSEFPDTQYF. The CDR3 DNA reads TGTGCCAGCAGTGGGTACCGGAGTGAGTTCCCAGATACGCAGTATTTT.

The CDR3 reads CASSPGGSGSYEQYF. As DNA, the CDR3 is TGTGCCAGCAGCCCCGGGGGTAGCGGGAGCTACGAGCAGTACTTC. This chain connects TRBV6-5 to TRBJ2-7; 9 bases agree with TRBD2. V was clipped by 6 bases and J by 3 bases; unmatched bases: 9. This CDR3 comprises 15 residues. Germline V gives CDR1 MNHEY, CDR2 SVGAGI.

The rearrangement links TRBV5-6 to TRBJ2-1; D perhaps matches TRBD2 (6 bases). CDR1 and CDR2 (germline): SGHDT, YYEEEE. The CDR3 extends over 16 amino acids. Trimming took off 4 bases at V and 3 bases at J, with 17 bases between the two ends. The CDR3 sequence: CASSGRVAEVYNEQFF. The DNA of the CDR3 is TGTGCCAGCAGCGGCAGGGTAGCGGAGGTCTACAATGAGCAGTTCTTC.

The chain has TRBV7-3 and TRBJ2-1, with D tentatively TRBD2 (7 bases). V lost 5 bases and J 0 bases, leaving 20 bases between the germline ends. Germline lookup yields CDR1 SGHTA and CDR2 FQGTGA. This CDR3 has 18 amino acids. CDR3 amino acids: CASSPTGGPPSSYNEQFF. The CDR3 DNA reads as TGTGCCAGCAGCCCAACGGGGGGCCCCCCAAGCTCCTACAATGAGCAGTTCTTC.

The chain couples TRBV5-5 to TRBJ1-1, with D unresolved. Germline values: CDR1 SGHKS, CDR2 YYEKEE (reference sequence). This CDR3 spans 13 amino acids. Trimming removed 3 bases at V and 5 bases at J, with 11 bases between. In DNA, the CDR3 is TGTGCCAGCAGCTATGCCTGGGAGACTGAAGCTTTCTTT. Protein sequence: CASSYAWETEAFF.

The gene calls are TRBV24-1 and TRBJ1-2, with a possible D match to TRBD1 (5 bases). The CDR3 sequence is 12 residues long. Germline V gene lookup returns CDR1 KGHDR and CDR2 SFDVKD. The V and J ends lost 4 bases and 10 bases respectively, with 12 bases between them. This chain's CDR3 is CATSDQGSLYTF. CDR3 nucleotide sequence: TGTGCCACCAGTGACCAGGGCAGCCTCTACACCTTC.

This rearrangement joins TRBV5-4 to TRBJ2-1, with 9 nucleotides matching TRBD1. CDR1 SGHNT and CDR2 YYREEE come from the germline V gene (reference sequence). The CDR3 contains 15 residues. Germline trimming cut 4 bases from V and 4 bases from J; bases unmatched to any gene: 6. The CDR3 DNA follows: TGTGCCAGCAGCACCCGGGACAGGGTTTACAATGAGCAGTTCTTC. Protein sequence: CASSTRDRVYNEQFF. The whole variable domain, filled in from reference TRBV5-4 and TRBJ2-1, reads ETGVTQSPTHLIKTRGQQVTLRCSSQSGHNTVSWYQQALGQGPQFIFQYYREEENGRGNFPPRFSGLQFPNYSSELNVNALELDDSALYLCASSTRDRVYNEQFFGPGTRLTVL.

The gene calls are TRBV9 and TRBJ1-2; unclear D gene. Germline V gene sequence: CDR1 SGDLS, CDR2 YYNGEE. Deletions cut 5 bases from V and 3 bases from J, with 11 bases between. This CDR3 contains 13 residues. CDR3 region: CASSTRVDYGYTF. For the CDR3, the DNA is TGTGCCAGCAGTACTCGGGTGGACTATGGCTACACCTTC.

The genes are TRBV12-3 or TRBV12-4 and TRBJ2-4; no clear D. The CDR3 sequence is 12 residues long. The V gene lost 6 bases and the J gene lost 1 base, with 4 bases spanning the gap. The CDR3, as DNA: TGTGCCAGCAGCCGTGCCAAAAACATTCAGTACTTC. Its protein product is CASSRAKNIQYF.

A single count supports this clone. The chain links TRBV28 to TRBJ1-4; 7 bases are a match to TRBD1. Germline CDR1 and CDR2: MDHEN and SYDVKM. Unmatched junction bases numbered 9, after V lost 6 bases and J lost 2 bases. CDR3 length: 16 amino acids. DNA of the CDR3: TGTGCCAGCAGAACGAAGACAGGGTGGACTAATGAAAAACTGTTTTTT. It specifies CASRTKTGWTNEKLFF.

The CDR3 loop reads CSVDGEVGYGYTF. CDR3 bases: TGCAGCGTTGACGGGGAGGTCGGCTATGGCTACACCTTC. The chain recombines TRBV29-1 with TRBJ1-2; unclear D gene. Between the trimmed V and J ends, which lost 3 bases and 4 bases, there was a span of 12 bases. CDR1 SQVTM and CDR2 ANQGSEA come from the germline V gene. The CDR3 spans 13 residues.

The chain has TRBV3-1 (or the pseudogene TRBV3-2) and TRBJ2-3; 8 bases line up with TRBD2. The CDR3 is 14 amino acids. The V segment lost 3 bases and the J segment 6 bases; nucleotides outside the gene matches: 5. Germline CDR1 is LGHDT and CDR2 is YNNKEL (reference sequence). The CDR3 nucleotides read TGTGCCAGCAGCCACGGGACTAGTGCGGATACGCAGTATTTT. Its translation is CASSHGTSADTQYF.

This chain connects TRBV20-1 to TRBJ2-1, with 10 bases aligning to TRBD2. The CDR3 loop spans 14 amino acids. V dropped 3 bases and J dropped 12; count of bases not matched to a gene: 11. Germline V gene sequence: CDR1 DFQATT, CDR2 SNEGSKA (reference sequence). The CDR3 region is CSASPPSGSSGQFF. CDR3 bases: TGCAGTGCTAGTCCCCCTAGCGGGAGTAGTGGGCAGTTCTTC.

The chain links TRBV29-1 to TRBJ2-1; tentatively, D is TRBD1 (5 bases). Germline CDR1 is SQVTM and CDR2 is ANQGSEA. The CDR3 sequence is 13 residues long. Trimming stripped 6 bases from V and 1 base from J, with 10 bases between. CDR3 sequence: CSVRTLSYNEQFF. For the CDR3, the DNA is TGCAGCGTACGGACACTATCCTACAATGAGCAGTTCTTC.

This chain links TRBV3-1 (or the pseudogene TRBV3-2) with TRBJ1-2; weak D call: TRBD1 (5 bases). V gave up 4 bases and J gave up 4 bases, with 10 bases separating them. CDR1 is LGHDT, CDR2 YNNKEL, per germline (reference sequence). This CDR3 has 13 residues. This CDR3 is CASSPWDSYGYTF. In nucleotides, the CDR3 is TGTGCCAGCAGCCCTTGGGACTCCTATGGCTACACCTTC.

The count of this clone is one. The chain uses TRBV5-1 and TRBJ2-3; 11 bases agree with TRBD2. V was clipped by 0 bases and J by 2 bases; unmatched bases: 5. The CDR3 is 17 residues long. In germline, CDR1 is SGHRS, CDR2 YFSETQ. CDR3 coding DNA: TGCGCCAGCAGCTTGGTTCCGGGACTAGCGGACACAGATACGCAGTATTTT. Translation: CASSLVPGLADTDTQYF.